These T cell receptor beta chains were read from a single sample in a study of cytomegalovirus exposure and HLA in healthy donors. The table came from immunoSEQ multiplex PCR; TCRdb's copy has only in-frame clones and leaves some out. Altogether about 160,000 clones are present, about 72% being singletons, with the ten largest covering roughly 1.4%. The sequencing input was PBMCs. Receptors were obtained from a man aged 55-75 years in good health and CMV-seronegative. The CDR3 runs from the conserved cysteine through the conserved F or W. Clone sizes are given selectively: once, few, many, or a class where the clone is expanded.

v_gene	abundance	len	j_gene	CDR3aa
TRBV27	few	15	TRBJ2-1	CASSLKGTVYNEQFF
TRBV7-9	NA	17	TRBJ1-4	CASSLTRGGVGGEKLFF
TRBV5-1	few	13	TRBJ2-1	CASSLAGFNEQFF
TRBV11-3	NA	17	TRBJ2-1	CASSHADGGSGGNEQFF
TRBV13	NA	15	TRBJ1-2	CASSSPGQWISGYTF
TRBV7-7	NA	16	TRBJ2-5	CASSLGGGPPQETQYF
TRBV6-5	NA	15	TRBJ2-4	CASSPGELAKNIQYF
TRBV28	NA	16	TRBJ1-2	CASSSGALGDIYGYTF
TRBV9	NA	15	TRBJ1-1	CASSVGPGGDTEAFF
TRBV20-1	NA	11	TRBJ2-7	CSSRLNYEQYF
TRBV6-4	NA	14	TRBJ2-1	CASSDSAGGNEQFF
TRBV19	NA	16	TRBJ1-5	CASSLGQGWVKQPQHF
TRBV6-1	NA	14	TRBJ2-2	CASTEATQIGELFF
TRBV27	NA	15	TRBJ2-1	CASRLAGGYYNEQFF
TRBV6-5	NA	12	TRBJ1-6	CASWGGDSPLHF
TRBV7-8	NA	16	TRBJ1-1	CASSLEGGSRDTEAFF
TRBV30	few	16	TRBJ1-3	CAWSAGVFGAGNTIYF
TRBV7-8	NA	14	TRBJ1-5	CASSELGDYQPQHF
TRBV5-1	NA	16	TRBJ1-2	CASSLGETAVNYGYTF
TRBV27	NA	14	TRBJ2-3	CASSQQGFTDTQYF
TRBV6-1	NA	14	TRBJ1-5	CASRVQGHSQPQHF
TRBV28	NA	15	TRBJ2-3	CASGIGLAGTDTQYF
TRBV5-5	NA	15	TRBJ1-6	CASRGSRAGNSPLHF
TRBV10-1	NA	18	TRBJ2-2	CATLYRGLVSGNTGKLFF
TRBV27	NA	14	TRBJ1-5	CASSFGRGNQPQHF
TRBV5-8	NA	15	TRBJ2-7	CASSTYSGSSYEQYF
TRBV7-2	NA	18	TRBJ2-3	CASSQQAGDHASTDTQYF
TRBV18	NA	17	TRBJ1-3	CASSSLGAGDSGNTIYF
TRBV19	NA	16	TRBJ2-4	CASSIGLAGAKNIQYF
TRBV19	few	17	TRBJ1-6	CASSIDPPGPRPGQLHF
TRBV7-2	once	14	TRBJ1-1	CASKPKGDDTEAFF
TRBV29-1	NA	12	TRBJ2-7	CSVTVTHYEQYF
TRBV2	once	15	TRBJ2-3	CASSLPGQGLRTQYF
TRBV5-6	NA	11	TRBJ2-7	CASSLISEQYF
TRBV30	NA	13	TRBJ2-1	CAWSVQHDNEQFF
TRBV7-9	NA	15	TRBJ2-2	CASRPGQGGTGELFF
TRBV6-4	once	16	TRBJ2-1	CANLLASSLRPNEQFF
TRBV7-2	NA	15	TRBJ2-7	CASSGTEGDIYEQYF
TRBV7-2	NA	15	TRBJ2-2	CASSQTISNTGELFF
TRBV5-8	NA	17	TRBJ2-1	CASSFQLTSINYNEQFF
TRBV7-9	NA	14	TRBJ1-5	CASSLQPGNQPQHF
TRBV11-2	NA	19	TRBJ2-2	CASSSRFQMVRSDTGELFF
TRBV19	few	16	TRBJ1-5	CASSRGVLRGIQPQHF
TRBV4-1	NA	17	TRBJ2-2	CASSHSIAGVRTGELFF
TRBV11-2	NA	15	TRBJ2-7	CASSLDTADSYEQYF
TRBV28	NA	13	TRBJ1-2	CASSSGNVDGYTF
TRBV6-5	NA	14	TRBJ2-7	CASSYTQGAHEQYF
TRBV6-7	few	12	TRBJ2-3	CASSQTNGTQYF
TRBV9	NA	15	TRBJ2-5	CASTPRDFWGETQYF
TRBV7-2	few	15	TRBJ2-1	CASSLGGGPYNEQFF
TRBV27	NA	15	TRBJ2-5	CASSRARVVGETQYF
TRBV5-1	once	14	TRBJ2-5	CASSYGQGRETQYF
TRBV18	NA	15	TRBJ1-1	CASSPPIGVNTKAFF
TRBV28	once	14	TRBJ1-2	CASRQTGVSYGYTF
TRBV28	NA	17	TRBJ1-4	CASSLSPAGTGFEKLFF
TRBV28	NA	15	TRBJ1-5	CASRFGRGFHQPQHF
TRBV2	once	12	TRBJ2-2	CASTNGYGELFF
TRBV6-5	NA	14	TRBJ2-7	CASSYSYYANEQYF
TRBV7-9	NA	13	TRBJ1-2	CSSSLDSSYGYTF